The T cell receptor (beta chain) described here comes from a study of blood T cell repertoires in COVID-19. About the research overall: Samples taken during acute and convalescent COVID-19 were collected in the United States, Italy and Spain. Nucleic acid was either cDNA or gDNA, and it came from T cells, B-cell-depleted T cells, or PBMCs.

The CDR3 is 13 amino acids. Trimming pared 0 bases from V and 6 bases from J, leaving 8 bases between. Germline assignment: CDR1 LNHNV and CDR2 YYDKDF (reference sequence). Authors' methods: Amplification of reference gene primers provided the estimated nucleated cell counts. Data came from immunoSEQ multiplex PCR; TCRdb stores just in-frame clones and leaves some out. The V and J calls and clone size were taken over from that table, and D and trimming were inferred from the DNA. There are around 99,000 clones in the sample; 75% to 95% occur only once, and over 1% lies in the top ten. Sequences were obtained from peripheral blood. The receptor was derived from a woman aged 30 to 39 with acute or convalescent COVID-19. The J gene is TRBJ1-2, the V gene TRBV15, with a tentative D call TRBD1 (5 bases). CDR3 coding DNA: TGTGCCACCAGCAGAGAAGGGGTTAATGGCTACACCTTC. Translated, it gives CATSREGVNGYTF.